This TCR beta chain originates from a study of untreated major depressive disorder. Per germline, CDR1 GTSNPN and CDR2 SVGIG (reference sequence). The germline V and J ends were trimmed by 3 bases and 7 bases, with 13 bases remaining between them. This CDR3 region has 13 residues. Notes on the study in general: In every subject, the five largest TRBV05-01 clones were private. Depressed patients' CD4+ T cells carried increased TRBV05-01 (Vbeta 5.1) usage versus control CD4+ T cells.

All participants were of European descent. Controls lacked current or lifetime mood disorder and scored 5 or less on depressive symptoms. With respect to this clone: Its antigen is unidentified.

Some clones are missing from TCRdb's copy, which holds only in-frame ones; the method was immunoSEQ multiplex PCR. The data show just over 20,000 clones, 87% seen once. The TCR originated in a woman aged 25 to 39 in good health. The chain joins TRBV30 to TRBJ2-4, with D unresolved. Sequencing was performed on CD4+ T cells from PBMCs. Here the CDR3 reads CAWRWHFANIQYF. DNA for the CDR3: TGTGCCTGGAGGTGGCACTTCGCGAACATTCAGTACTTC.